The entry that follows covers one T cell receptor beta chain sequence. The specificity of this receptor is unknown. Base-call qualities are not available, and no considerably larger clone is one nucleotide away. From its cysteine to its phenylalanine, the CDR3 spans 14 amino acids. Left in the record is the CDR3 DNA by itself, 42 bases read in frame from the first base. Trimming accounts for 5 bases at V and 7 bases at J, while the number of junction bases matched to no gene is 8. CDR1 and CDR2, looked up from the germline V gene (reference sequence), are MNHEY and SMNVEV. Benign (UC-) specimens were resected bladder lesions without urothelial carcinoma. At transurethral resection, specimens of the bladder lesions were collected and then stored at -80C. DNA was isolated from bladder specimens obtained during transurethral resection. This record comes from a study of T cell repertoires in urothelial bladder cancer (dated by TCRdb to about 2019). In the study overall: Of the roughly twelve resected lesions, three were clinically staged as cT0, three as cTa, three as cT1 and three as cT2 or greater. Around eleven patients with bladder lesions who were undergoing transurethral resection were prospectively identified. In the study, clonality of the TCR repertoire in bladder tumors was compared against clonality in benign bladder inflammation. More than nine resected bladder lesions, consisting of urothelial carcinoma (UC+) and benign (UC-) specimens, were examined.

Findings and caveats that apply to the study as a whole: Fewer T cells were found in urothelial carcinoma specimens than in benign specimens, with medians of approximately 5,000 and 26,000, respectively. In carcinoma specimens a single T-cell clone made up as much as 17% of infiltrating lymphocytes, compared with around 1.8% in benign specimens. A median tumor infiltrating lymphocyte percentage of around 1.9% was observed in carcinoma specimens, compared with approximately 12% in benign specimens.

The TCR beta chain CDR3 region was sequenced with the immunoSEQ assay. The authors' analysis ran thus. For each specimen, T-cell fraction, clonal dominance and maximum TCR clone frequency were calculated. As stored in TCRdb, this immuneACCESS dataset retains in-frame rearrangements with V and J assigned. A fraction of the clones does not appear; measured against another copy, unresolved V genes explain less than half of the discrepancy, and the remainder lacks a known reason. V and J calls and clone size are given by that table; D and trimming were obtained from the DNA. For this sample the table gives 9,000 to 13,000 clones, of which around 68% were detected only once. The ten largest clones capture 5.5% to 7% of the sample.

What was sequenced was tumor-infiltrating cells from bladder cancer. The receptor was derived from a human donor with a benign inflammatory bladder lesion. The chain employs TRBV27 and TRBJ2-7; TRBD1 agrees with 10 junctional bases. The sequenced DNA: TGTGCCAGCAGTATGACAGGGGGCGCGGGGGAGCAGTACTTC. This encodes CASSMTGGAGEQYF.